These 23 T cell receptor beta chains were all obtained from the same sample, sequenced in a study of shared clonotypes between healthy human individuals (dated by TCRdb to about 2020). CD8 naive samples consisted of CD45RO-negative cells that were positively selected for CCR7, yielding a CD45RA+CCR7+ population without TemRA cells. The library was produced with the immunoSEQ multiplex PCR assay. Sourced from immuneACCESS, this table was stored by TCRdb with only in-frame sequences that have V and J called. A share of the clones is absent; for the studies checked, an unresolved V gene accounts for under half, and the remainder has no known explanation. The sample includes 2 million to 2.5 million clones, with roughly 95% observed a single time. The ten largest clones add up to more than 0.95% of the sample. The sequenced sample was naive CD8+ T cells sorted from blood. The sample's cell subset or site label, in plain terms: CD45RA+CCR7+. These receptors all stem from a young man in good health.

The CDR3, as DNA: TGTGCCAGCAGCTTGGGACTAGCGGGAGCTGGGGATGAGCAGTTCTTC. Translated: CASSLGLAGAGDEQFF. V usage is TRBV11-2 and J usage is TRBJ2-1; 14 bases are a match to TRBD2. This CDR3 is 16 amino acids long. With V trimmed by 3 bases and J by 8 bases, 6 bases remained unmatched. Germline V gene sequence: CDR1 SGHAT, CDR2 FQNNGV.

This rearrangement joins TRBV12-5 to TRBJ2-1, with 9 positions matching TRBD1. The V gene's germline CDR1 is LGHNT and CDR2 FRNRAP. The CDR3 sequence is 15 residues long. J gave up 1 base and V 3 bases, and 1 base lay outside the gene matches. Here the CDR3 reads CASGLGTGSYNEQFF. DNA for the CDR3: TGTGCTAGTGGTTTAGGGACAGGGTCCTACAATGAGCAGTTCTTC.

This chain connects TRBV5-1 to TRBJ2-1; D is uncertain. CDR3 length: 14 amino acids. Germline V CDR1 and CDR2: SGHRS, YFSETQ. V lost 1 base, J lost 6 bases, and 11 bases lay in between. This chain's CDR3 is CASSLSPTVNEQFF. The CDR3 DNA is TGCGCCAGCAGCTTGAGTCCAACAGTCAATGAGCAGTTCTTC.

The chain joins TRBV27 to TRBJ2-1; perhaps TRBD1 as D (5 bases). Trimming pared 2 bases from V and 10 bases from J, leaving 12 bases between. The germline V gene has CDR1 MNHEY and CDR2 SMNVEV (reference sequence). The CDR3 totals 13 residues. In nucleotides, the CDR3 is TGTGCCAGCAGTTTACAGGGTACAAAGGAGCAGTTCTTC. Translating gives CASSLQGTKEQFF.

V is TRBV4-1 and J is TRBJ2-3, with a possible D match to TRBD2 (6 bases). This CDR3 has 17 residues. V lost 2 bases and J lost 11, with 26 bases in between. Germline-derived CDR1 and CDR2 are MGHRA and YSYEKL. The CDR3 nucleotides read TGCGCCAGCAGCCAACTTATAGGGTTCCGGGGCCGGGACTTGCAGTATTTT. Translation: CASSQLIGFRGRDLQYF.

V and J are TRBV7-6 and TRBJ2-4; 10 bases line up with TRBD1. Germline CDR1 reads SGHVS; CDR2 reads FNYEAQ. The CDR3 is 16 residues long. V trimming: 6 bases; J trimming: 8 bases; junction bases outside the gene matches: 13. CDR3 nucleotides: TGTGCCAGCAGTCCCGGGACAGGGGACTTCGGGGACATTCAGTACTTC. Its protein product is CASSPGTGDFGDIQYF.

The DNA of the CDR3 is TGTGCCTGGAAGTCGACGAGCTCCTACGAGCAGTACTTC. Protein sequence: CAWKSTSSYEQYF. The J gene is TRBJ2-7, the V gene TRBV30; the D is unclear. This CDR3 contains 13 residues. Germline assignment: CDR1 GTSNPN and CDR2 SVGIG (reference sequence). V was shortened by 4 bases and J by 0 bases, with 10 bases between the two germline ends. The whole variable domain, remainder taken from reference TRBV30 and TRBJ2-7, is SQTIHQWPATLVQPVGSPLSLECTVEGTSNPNLYWYRQAAGRGLQLLFYSVGIGQISSEVPQNLSASRPQDRQFILSSKKLLLSDSGFYLCAWKSTSSYEQYFGPGTRLTVT.

The V and J genes are TRBV9 and TRBJ2-7; tentative D call: TRBD2 (5 bases). The CDR3 spans 15 residues. In germline, CDR1 is SGDLS, CDR2 YYNGEE. V lost 4 bases, J lost 6 bases, and 20 bases lay in between. CDR3 nucleotides: TGTGCCAGCAGCCCCAGCTTCGGGAACCCTCTCGAGCAGTACTTC. Amino acid sequence: CASSPSFGNPLEQYF.

The chain links TRBV7-6 to TRBJ1-4; D is ambiguous. CDR1 is SGHVS, CDR2 FNYEAQ, per germline. This CDR3 is built from 13 residues. V was shortened by 5 bases and J by 8 bases, with 12 bases between the two germline ends. CDR3 loop: CASSLSFAEKLFF. CDR3 in DNA: TGTGCCAGCAGCCTGTCCTTTGCCGAAAAACTGTTTTTT. Drawing the rest from reference TRBV7-6 and TRBJ1-4, the complete variable domain is GAGVSQSPRYKVTKRGQDVALRCDPISGHVSLYWYRQALGQGPEFLTYFNYEAQQDKSGLPNDRFSAERPEGSISTLTIQRTEQRDSAMYRCASSLSFAEKLFFGSGTQLSVL.

A remark on this clone: The sample contains more than one DNA sequence encoding this CDR3. This sequence joins TRBV4-1 and TRBJ2-7; 11 nucleotides match TRBD1. Germline V gene sequence: CDR1 MGHRA, CDR2 YSYEKL. The CDR3 sequence is 16 residues long. V gave up 0 bases and J gave up 4 bases; unmatched junction bases: 5. DNA of the CDR3: TGCGCCAGCAGCCAAGAACCGGGACAGGGGGTATACGAGCAGTACTTC. Amino acids: CASSQEPGQGVYEQYF.

The chain couples TRBV4-1 to TRBJ2-5, with D maybe TRBD2 (6 bases). The V gene's germline CDR1 is MGHRA and CDR2 YSYEKL. Between the trimmed V and J ends, which lost 0 bases and 4 bases, there was a span of 12 bases. This CDR3 region has 15 residues. CDR3 in DNA: TGCGCCAGCAGCCAAGACGAGGGGCGGGGAGAGACCCAGTACTTC. Encoded protein: CASSQDEGRGETQYF.

The V gene is TRBV7-9, the J gene TRBJ2-1; the D gene is possibly TRBD2 (5 bases). V was pared by 5 bases and J by 8 bases, with 10 bases between. Germline assignment: CDR1 SEHNR and CDR2 FQNEAQ (reference sequence). This CDR3 spans 12 amino acids. The CDR3 loop is CASSGRLHEQFF. The CDR3 region has the DNA TGTGCCAGCAGCGGGAGACTACATGAGCAGTTCTTC.

The V and J genes are TRBV2 and TRBJ2-1, with 10 bases identical to TRBD2. V lost 9 bases and J lost 6; bases outside the gene matches: 2. This CDR3 spans 12 amino acids. Germline CDR1 SNHLY, CDR2 FYNNEI. CDR3: CASTSGVNEQFF. CDR3 nucleotide sequence: TGTGCCAGTACTAGCGGGGTCAATGAGCAGTTCTTC.

As concerns this clone: The same CDR3 can be traced to other DNA sequences in this sample. J is TRBJ2-2 and V is TRBV7-9; no firm D call. The ends were cut back, 5 bases at V and 6 bases at J, with 7 bases in the middle. There are 12 residues in the CDR3. Germline V CDR1 and CDR2: SEHNR, FQNEAQ (reference sequence). CDR3 sequence (DNA): TGTGCCAGCAGCCCACGCCCCGGGGAGCTGTTTTTT. It translates to CASSPRPGELFF.

The chain has TRBV7-8 and TRBJ2-1; 8 positions agree with TRBD1. Germline lookup yields CDR1 SGHVS and CDR2 FQNEAQ. Germline trimming cut 5 bases from V and 10 bases from J; bases unmatched to any gene: 7. CDR3 length: 13 amino acids. The CDR3 loop reads CASSPGQGLEQFF. In DNA form, the CDR3 reads TGTGCCAGCAGCCCCGGACAGGGTTTGGAGCAGTTCTTC.

This clone was counted a single time. This rearrangement joins TRBV9 to TRBJ2-5, with D perhaps matching TRBD1 (5 bases). In germline, CDR1 is SGDLS, CDR2 YYNGEE. The CDR3 is 14 amino acids. V lost 0 bases and J 5 bases, leaving 11 bases between the germline ends. DNA for the CDR3: TGTGCCAGCAGCGTAGACATAGGGGTCGAGACCCAGTACTTC. Protein: CASSVDIGVETQYF.

This chain links TRBV27 with TRBJ2-7; tentatively, D is TRBD2 (6 bases). Germline V gives CDR1 MNHEY, CDR2 SMNVEV (reference sequence). CDR3 length: 15 residues. V lost 5 bases and J 2 bases, leaving 16 bases between the germline ends. Here the CDR3 reads CASSPRWRAPYEQYF. The CDR3 DNA sequence: TGTGCCAGCAGTCCCCGATGGAGGGCCCCCTACGAGCAGTACTTC.

This clone was recorded once. The V call is TRBV4-1, the J call TRBJ2-2; the D gene is possibly TRBD1 (6 bases). Germline V gene lookup returns CDR1 MGHRA and CDR2 YSYEKL. The V end was cut by 8 bases, the J end by 6 bases, with 28 bases between. The CDR3 is 18 residues long. The CDR3 sequence: CASQNTGRGRNGPGELFF. DNA of the CDR3: TGCGCCAGCCAAAACACAGGGCGAGGTAGGAATGGACCCGGGGAGCTGTTTTTT.

The genes are TRBV30 and TRBJ2-5; D remains ambiguous. Germline CDR1 is GTSNPN and CDR2 is SVGIG (reference sequence). The CDR3 extends over 12 amino acids. V was clipped by 1 base and J by 2 bases, with 5 bases between them. The chain's CDR3 is CAWSAVQETQYF. Written as DNA, the CDR3 is TGTGCCTGGAGTGCAGTGCAAGAGACCCAGTACTTC.

This clone was observed a single time. V usage is TRBV4-1 and J usage is TRBJ2-7; D is unresolved. CDR3 length: 13 amino acids. The germline V gene has CDR1 MGHRA and CDR2 YSYEKL. V was clipped by 2 bases and J by 3 bases, with 8 bases between them. The CDR3 DNA is TGCGCCAGCAGCCAAAACGGTTACTACGAGCAGTACTTC. Translation: CASSQNGYYEQYF.

V gene TRBV7-9 combines with J gene TRBJ2-7; D is perhaps TRBD2 (5 bases). The CDR3 runs to 13 residues. Looked up from germline, CDR1 is SEHNR and CDR2 is FQNEAQ (reference sequence). The V and J ends lost 3 bases and 4 bases respectively, with 10 bases between them. The CDR3 sequence: CASSFMDWYEQYF. CDR3 coding DNA: TGTGCCAGCAGCTTTATGGACTGGTACGAGCAGTACTTC. Full variable domain (missing parts from reference TRBV7-9 and TRBJ2-7): DTGVSQNPRHKITKRGQNVTFRCDPISEHNRLYWYRQTLGQGPEFLTYFQNEAQLEKSRLLSDRFSAERPKGSFSTLEIQRTEQGDSAMYLCASSFMDWYEQYFGPGTRLTVT.

In regard to this clone: The same CDR3 is also encoded by other DNA sequences in this sample. The chain is built from TRBV9 and TRBJ2-7; 8 bases align to TRBD1. J gave up 4 bases and V 3 bases, and 6 bases lay outside the gene matches. This CDR3 has 14 amino acids. Germline lookup yields CDR1 SGDLS and CDR2 YYNGEE. The CDR3 is CASSEGQGGYEQYF. In DNA, the CDR3 is TGTGCCAGCAGCGAAGGACAGGGTGGATACGAGCAGTACTTC.

The chain recombines TRBV7-2 with TRBJ2-7; 12 bases align to TRBD2. This CDR3 has 15 amino acids. In germline, CDR1 is SGHTA, CDR2 FQGNSA. V lost 3 bases, J lost 4 bases, and 4 bases stayed unmatched. The DNA of the CDR3 is TGTGCCAGCAGCTTGACTCTAGCGGGAGGGTACGAGCAGTACTTC. Its protein is CASSLTLAGGYEQYF.